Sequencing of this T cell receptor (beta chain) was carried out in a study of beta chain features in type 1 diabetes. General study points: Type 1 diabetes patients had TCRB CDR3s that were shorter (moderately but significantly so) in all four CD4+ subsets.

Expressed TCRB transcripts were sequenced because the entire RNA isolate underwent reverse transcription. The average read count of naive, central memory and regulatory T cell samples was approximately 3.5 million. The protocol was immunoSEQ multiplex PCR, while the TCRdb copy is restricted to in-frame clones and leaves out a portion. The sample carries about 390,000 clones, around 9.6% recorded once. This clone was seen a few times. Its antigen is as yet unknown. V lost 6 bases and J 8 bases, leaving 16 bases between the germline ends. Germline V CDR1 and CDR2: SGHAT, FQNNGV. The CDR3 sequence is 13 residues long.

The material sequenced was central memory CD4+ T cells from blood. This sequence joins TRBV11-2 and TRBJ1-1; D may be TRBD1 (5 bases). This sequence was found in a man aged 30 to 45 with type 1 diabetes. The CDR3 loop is CASSWIVWTEAFF. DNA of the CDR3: TGTGCCAGCAGTTGGATAGTATGGACAGAAGCTTTCTTT.